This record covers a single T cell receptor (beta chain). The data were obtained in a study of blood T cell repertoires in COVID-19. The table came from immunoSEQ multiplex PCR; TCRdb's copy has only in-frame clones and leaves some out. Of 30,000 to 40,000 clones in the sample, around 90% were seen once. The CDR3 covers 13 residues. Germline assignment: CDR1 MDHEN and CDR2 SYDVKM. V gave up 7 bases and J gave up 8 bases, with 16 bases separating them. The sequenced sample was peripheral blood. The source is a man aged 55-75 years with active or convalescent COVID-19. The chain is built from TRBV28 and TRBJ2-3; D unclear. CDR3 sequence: CASTSRRSSTQYF. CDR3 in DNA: TGTGCCAGCACCTCCCGGCGGTCGTCTACGCAGTATTTT.